This T cell receptor (beta chain) appears in the sequencing data of a study of OX40 agonist ivuxolimab in advanced cancers. Here immunoSEQ multiplex PCR was the method, and the copy in TCRdb shows in-frame clones only, minus some. The sample lists more than 45,000 clones, around 89% occurring once. The V end lost 5 bases, the J end lost 5 bases, and 8 bases lay between the germline ends. Germline CDR1 SEHNR, CDR2 FQNEAQ (reference sequence). The CDR3 covers 12 residues. The sequence was collected from an adult with an advanced solid tumor such as melanoma, head and neck, liver or kidney cancer. The sample consisted of CD4+ or CD8+ T cells sorted from blood, taken in a trial of the OX40 agonist ivuxolimab. The gene calls are TRBV7-9 and TRBJ2-3; unclear D gene. The CDR3 coding sequence is TGTGCCAGCAGCAGAAGTAGAGATACGCAGTATTTT. Translation: CASSRSRDTQYF.